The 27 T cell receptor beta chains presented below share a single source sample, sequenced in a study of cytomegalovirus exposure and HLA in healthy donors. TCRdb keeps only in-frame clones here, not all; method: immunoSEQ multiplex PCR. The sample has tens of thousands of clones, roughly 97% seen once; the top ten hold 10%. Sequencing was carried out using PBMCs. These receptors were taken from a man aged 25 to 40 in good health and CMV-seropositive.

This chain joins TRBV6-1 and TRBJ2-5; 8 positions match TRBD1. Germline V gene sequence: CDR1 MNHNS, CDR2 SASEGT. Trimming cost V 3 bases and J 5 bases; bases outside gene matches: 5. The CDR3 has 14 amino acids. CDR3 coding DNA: TGTGCCAGCAGTGACAGGGGGCGAGGGGAGACCCAGTACTTC. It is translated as CASSDRGRGETQYF.

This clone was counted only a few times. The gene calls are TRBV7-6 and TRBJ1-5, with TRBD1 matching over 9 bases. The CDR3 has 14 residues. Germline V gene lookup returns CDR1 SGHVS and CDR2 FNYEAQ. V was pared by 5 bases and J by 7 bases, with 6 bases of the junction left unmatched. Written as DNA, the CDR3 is TGTGCCAGCAGCCCTGGGACAGGGCCCCAGCCCCAGCATTTT. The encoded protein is CASSPGTGPQPQHF.

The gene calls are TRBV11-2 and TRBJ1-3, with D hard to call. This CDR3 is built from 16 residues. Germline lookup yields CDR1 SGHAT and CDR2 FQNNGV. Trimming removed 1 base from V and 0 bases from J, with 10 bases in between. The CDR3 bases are TGTGCCAGCAGCTTAGCTGTTAGTTTCTCTGGAAACACCATATATTTT. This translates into CASSLAVSFSGNTIYF.

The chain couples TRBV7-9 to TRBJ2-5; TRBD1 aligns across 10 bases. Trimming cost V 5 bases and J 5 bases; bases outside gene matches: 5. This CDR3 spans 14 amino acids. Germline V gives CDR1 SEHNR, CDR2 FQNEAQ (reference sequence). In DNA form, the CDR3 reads TGTGCCAGCAGCACGACAGGGGGCCAGGAGACCCAGTACTTC. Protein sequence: CASSTTGGQETQYF.

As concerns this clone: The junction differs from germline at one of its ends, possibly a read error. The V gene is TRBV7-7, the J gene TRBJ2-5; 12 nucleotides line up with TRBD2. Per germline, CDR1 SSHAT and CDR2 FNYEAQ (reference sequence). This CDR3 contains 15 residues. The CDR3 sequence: CASSPTSGSVETQYF. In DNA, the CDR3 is TGTGCTAGCAGCCCGACTAGCGGGAGTGTAGAGACCCAGTACTTC.

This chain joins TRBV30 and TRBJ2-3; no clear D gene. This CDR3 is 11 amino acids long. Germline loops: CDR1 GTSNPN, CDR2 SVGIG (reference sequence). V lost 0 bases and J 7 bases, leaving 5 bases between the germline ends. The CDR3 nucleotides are TGTGCCTGGAGTGTTACACATACGCAGTATTTT. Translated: CAWSVTHTQYF.

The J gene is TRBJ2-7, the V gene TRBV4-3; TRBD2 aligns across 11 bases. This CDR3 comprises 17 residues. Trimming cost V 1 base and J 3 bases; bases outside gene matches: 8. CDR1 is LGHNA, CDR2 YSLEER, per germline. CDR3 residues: CASSQGLSGRALYEQYF. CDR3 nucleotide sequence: TGCGCCAGCAGCCAAGGTCTTAGCGGGAGGGCCCTCTACGAGCAGTACTTC.

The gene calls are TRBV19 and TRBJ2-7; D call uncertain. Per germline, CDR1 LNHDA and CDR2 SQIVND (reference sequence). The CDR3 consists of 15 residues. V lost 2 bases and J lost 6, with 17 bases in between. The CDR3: CASSIRGVRASEQYF. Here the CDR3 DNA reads TGTGCCAGTAGTATAAGAGGAGTAAGAGCGAGCGAGCAGTACTTC.

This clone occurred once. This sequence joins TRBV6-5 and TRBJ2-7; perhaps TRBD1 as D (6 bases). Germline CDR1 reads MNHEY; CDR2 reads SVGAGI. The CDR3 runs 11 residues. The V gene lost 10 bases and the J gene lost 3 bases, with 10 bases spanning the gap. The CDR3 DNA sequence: TGTGCCACGACAGGAGTCTACGAGCAGTACTTC. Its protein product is CATTGVYEQYF.

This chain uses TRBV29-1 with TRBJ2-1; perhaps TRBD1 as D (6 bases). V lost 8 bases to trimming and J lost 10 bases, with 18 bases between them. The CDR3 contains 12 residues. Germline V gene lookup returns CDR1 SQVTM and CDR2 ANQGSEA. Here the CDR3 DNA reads TGCAGCTTCCGAGGGGGAATCTGGGAGCAGTTCTTC. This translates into CSFRGGIWEQFF.

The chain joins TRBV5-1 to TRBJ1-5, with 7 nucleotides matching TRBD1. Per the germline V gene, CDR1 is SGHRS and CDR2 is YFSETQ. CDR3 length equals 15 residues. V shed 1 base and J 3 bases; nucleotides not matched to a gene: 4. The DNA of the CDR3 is TGCGCCAGCAGCTTGACAGGGGAGGACAATCAGCCCCAGCATTTT. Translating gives CASSLTGEDNQPQHF.

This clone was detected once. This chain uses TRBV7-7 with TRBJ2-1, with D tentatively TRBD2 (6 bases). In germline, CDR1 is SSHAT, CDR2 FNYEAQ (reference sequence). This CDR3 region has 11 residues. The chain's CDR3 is CSVGGTDEQFF. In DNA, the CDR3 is TGTTCAGTGGGAGGTACGGATGAGCAGTTCTTC.

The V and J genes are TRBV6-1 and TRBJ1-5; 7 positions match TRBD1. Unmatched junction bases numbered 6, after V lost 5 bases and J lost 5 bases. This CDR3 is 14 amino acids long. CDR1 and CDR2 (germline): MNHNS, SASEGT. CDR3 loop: CASSLGDSDQPQHF. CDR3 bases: TGTGCCAGCAGTCTAGGGGACAGTGATCAGCCCCAGCATTTT.

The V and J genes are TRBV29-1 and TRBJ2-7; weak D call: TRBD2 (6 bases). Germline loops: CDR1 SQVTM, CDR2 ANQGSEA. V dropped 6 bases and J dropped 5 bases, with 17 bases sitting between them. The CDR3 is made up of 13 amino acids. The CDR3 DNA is TGCAGCGTCCCCGGGAGTTCCGAACACGAGCAGTACTTC. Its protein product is CSVPGSSEHEQYF.

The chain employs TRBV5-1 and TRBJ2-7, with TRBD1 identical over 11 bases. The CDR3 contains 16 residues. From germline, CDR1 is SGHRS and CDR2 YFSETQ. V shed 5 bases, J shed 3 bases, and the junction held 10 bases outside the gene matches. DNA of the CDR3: TGCGCCAGCAGGTTCGGGACAGGGGGAGTTCGCTACGAGCAGTACTTC. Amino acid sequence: CASRFGTGGVRYEQYF.

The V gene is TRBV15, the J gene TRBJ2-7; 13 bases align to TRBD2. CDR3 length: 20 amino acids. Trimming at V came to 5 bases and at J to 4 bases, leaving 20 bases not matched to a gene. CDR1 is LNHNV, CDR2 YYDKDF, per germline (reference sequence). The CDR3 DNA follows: TGTGCCACCAGCCGACAACATCAGACTAGCGGGAGGAAAACCGGGTACGAGCAGTACTTC. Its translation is CATSRQHQTSGRKTGYEQYF.

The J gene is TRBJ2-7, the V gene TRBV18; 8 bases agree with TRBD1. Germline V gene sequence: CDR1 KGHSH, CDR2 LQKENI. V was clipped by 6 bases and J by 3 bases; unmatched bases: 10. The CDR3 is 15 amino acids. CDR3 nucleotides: TGTGCCAGCTCGGGGACAGGCTGGGGTGGCTACGAGCAGTACTTC. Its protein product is CASSGTGWGGYEQYF.

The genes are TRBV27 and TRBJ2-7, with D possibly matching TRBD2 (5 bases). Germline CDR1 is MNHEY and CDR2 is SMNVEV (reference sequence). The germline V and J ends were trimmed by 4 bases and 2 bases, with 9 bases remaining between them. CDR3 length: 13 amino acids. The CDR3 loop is CASSWGVPYEQYF. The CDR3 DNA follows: TGTGCCAGCAGTTGGGGAGTTCCCTACGAGCAGTACTTC.

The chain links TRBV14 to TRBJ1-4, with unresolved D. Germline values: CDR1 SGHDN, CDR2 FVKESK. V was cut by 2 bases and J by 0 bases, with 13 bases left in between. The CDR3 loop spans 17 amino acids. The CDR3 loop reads CASSQRALSATNEKLFF. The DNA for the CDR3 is TGTGCCAGCAGCCAAAGAGCCCTCAGCGCAACTAATGAAAAACTGTTTTTT.

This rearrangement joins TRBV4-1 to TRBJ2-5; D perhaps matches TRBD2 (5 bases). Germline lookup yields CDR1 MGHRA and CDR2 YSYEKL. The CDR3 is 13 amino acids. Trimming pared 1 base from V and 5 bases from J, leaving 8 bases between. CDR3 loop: CASSQGRWETQYF. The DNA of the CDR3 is TGCGCCAGCAGCCAAGGGAGGTGGGAGACCCAGTACTTC.

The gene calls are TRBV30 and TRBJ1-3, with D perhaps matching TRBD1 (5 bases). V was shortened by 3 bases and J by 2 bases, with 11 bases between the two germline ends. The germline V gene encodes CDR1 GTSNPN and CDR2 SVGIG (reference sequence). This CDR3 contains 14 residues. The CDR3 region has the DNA TGTGCCTGGAGGAGTACGGGGGCTGGAAACACCATATATTTT. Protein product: CAWRSTGAGNTIYF.

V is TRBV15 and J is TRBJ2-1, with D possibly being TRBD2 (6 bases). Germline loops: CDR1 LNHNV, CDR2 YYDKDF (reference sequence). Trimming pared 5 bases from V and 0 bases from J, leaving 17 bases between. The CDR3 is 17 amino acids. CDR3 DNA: TGTGCCACCAGCTTCGGGGGTGGGGGGAGCTCCTACAATGAGCAGTTCTTC. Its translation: CATSFGGGGSSYNEQFF.

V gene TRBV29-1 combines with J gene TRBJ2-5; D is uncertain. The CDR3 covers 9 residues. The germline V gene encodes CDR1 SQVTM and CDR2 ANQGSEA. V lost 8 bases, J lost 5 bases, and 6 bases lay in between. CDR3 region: CSFGETQYF. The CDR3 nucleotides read TGCAGCTTCGGGGAGACCCAGTACTTC. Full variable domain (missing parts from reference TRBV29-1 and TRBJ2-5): SAVISQKPSRDICQRGTSLTIQCQVDSQVTMMFWYRQQPGQSLTLIATANQGSEATYESGFVIDKFPISRPNLTFSTLTVSNMSPEDSSIYLCSFGETQYFGPGTRLLVL.

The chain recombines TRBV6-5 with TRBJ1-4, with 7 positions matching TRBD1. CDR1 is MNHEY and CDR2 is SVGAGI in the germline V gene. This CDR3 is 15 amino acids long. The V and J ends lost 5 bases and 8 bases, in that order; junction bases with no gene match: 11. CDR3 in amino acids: CASSKDRVYREKLFF. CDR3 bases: TGTGCCAGCAGTAAAGACAGGGTCTATCGGGAAAAACTGTTTTTT.

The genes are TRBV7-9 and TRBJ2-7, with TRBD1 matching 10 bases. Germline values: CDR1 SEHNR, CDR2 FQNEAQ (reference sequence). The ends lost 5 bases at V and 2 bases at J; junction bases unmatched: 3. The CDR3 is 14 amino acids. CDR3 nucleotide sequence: TGTGCCAGCAGCCGGACAGGGGGACCCTACGAGCAGTACTTC. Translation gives CASSRTGGPYEQYF. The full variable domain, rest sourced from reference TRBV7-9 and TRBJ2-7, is DTGVSQNPRHKITKRGQNVTFRCDPISEHNRLYWYRQTLGQGPEFLTYFQNEAQLEKSRLLSDRFSAERPKGSFSTLEIQRTEQGDSAMYLCASSRTGGPYEQYFGPGTRLTVT.

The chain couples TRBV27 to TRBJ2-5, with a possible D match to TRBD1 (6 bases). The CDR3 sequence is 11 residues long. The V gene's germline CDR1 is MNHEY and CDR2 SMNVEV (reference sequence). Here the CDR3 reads CVVHGGGTQYF. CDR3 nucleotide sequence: TGTGTCGTCCATGGGGGCGGGACCCAGTACTTC.

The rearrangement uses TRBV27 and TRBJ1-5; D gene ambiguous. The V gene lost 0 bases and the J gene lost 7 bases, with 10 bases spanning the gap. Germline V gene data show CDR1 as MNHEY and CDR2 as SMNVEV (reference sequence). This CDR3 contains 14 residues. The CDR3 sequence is CASSLSRIEQPQHF. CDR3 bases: TGTGCCAGCAGTTTATCGCGAATAGAACAGCCCCAGCATTTT.